The 17 T cell receptor beta chains below were found in one sample sequenced in a study of blood T cell repertoires in COVID-19. The data were produced by immunoSEQ multiplex PCR, yet TCRdb's version contains in-frame clones alone and is incomplete. The sample lists 80,000 or so clones; 90% to 95% were seen once. Sequencing was done on a sample of peripheral blood. The receptors were gathered from a woman aged 50 to 60 in a cohort sampled during active COVID-19.

CDR3 nucleotides: TGTGCCAGCGTAACCGGGACAGGGGGCGGCTACACCTTC. Protein product: CASVTGTGGGYTF. The chain uses TRBV28 and TRBJ1-2; 12 positions agree with TRBD1. The CDR3 is 13 residues long. Germline V gene lookup returns CDR1 MDHEN and CDR2 SYDVKM. V lost 8 bases to trimming and J lost 8 bases; unmatched junction nucleotides: 6.

The gene calls are TRBV13 and TRBJ2-1; 7 bases map to TRBD1. CDR3 length: 15 residues. Germline V lookup: CDR1 PRHDT, CDR2 FYEKMQ (reference sequence). The V and J ends lost 2 bases and 5 bases, in that order; junction bases with no gene match: 6. CDR3 in amino acids: CASSLYGQAHNEQFF. DNA of the CDR3: TGTGCCAGCAGCTTATATGGACAGGCTCACAATGAGCAGTTCTTC. Supplemented by reference TRBV13 and TRBJ2-1, the full variable domain reads AAGVIQSPRHLIKEKRETATLKCYPIPRHDTVYWYQQGPGQDPQFLISFYEKMQSDKGSIPDRFSAQQFSDYHSELNMSSLELGDSALYFCASSLYGQAHNEQFFGPGTRLTVL.

The gene calls are TRBV7-3 and TRBJ2-5; no clear D. Germline CDR1 SGHTA, CDR2 FQGTGA. V gave up 1 base and J gave up 1 base, with 4 bases separating them. The CDR3 has 13 amino acids. In DNA, the CDR3 is TGTGCCAGCAGCTTAAGGGCCCAAGAGACCCAGTACTTC. This codes for CASSLRAQETQYF.

The rearrangement joins TRBV3-1 (or the pseudogene TRBV3-2) to TRBJ2-7; 12 nucleotides align to TRBD1. Trimming took 2 bases from V and 6 from J; bases not matched to a gene: 5. This CDR3 is 15 amino acids long. The germline gives CDR1 LGHDT, CDR2 YNNKEL (reference sequence). The CDR3 DNA sequence: TGTGCCAGCAGCCAATGGGGACAGGGGGCTGGCGAGCAGTACTTC. Encoded protein: CASSQWGQGAGEQYF.

This chain connects TRBV10-2 to TRBJ2-3, with unresolved D. V was shortened by 2 bases and J by 4 bases, with 13 bases between the two germline ends. Germline loops: CDR1 WSHSY, CDR2 SAAADI. CDR3 length: 15 residues. This CDR3 is CASSEEITTADTQYF. In DNA form, the CDR3 reads TGCGCCAGCAGTGAGGAGATCACTACCGCAGATACGCAGTATTTT.

This clone has a single count. The chain employs TRBV18 and TRBJ1-4; D not resolved. The germline V gene encodes CDR1 KGHSH and CDR2 LQKENI. This CDR3 is 15 amino acids long. V lost 2 bases, J lost 8 bases, and 15 bases lay in between. CDR3 residues: CASSPSIWGGEKLFF. In nucleotides, the CDR3 is TGTGCCAGCTCACCATCAATATGGGGAGGGGAAAAACTGTTTTTT.

This rearrangement joins TRBV7-6 to TRBJ2-3; a weak D match, TRBD1 (6 bases). Trimming left V 6 bases short and J 1 base short, with 17 bases between. Germline-derived CDR1 and CDR2 are SGHVS and FNYEAQ. This CDR3 spans 16 amino acids. CDR3: CASSPQGRPGTDTQYF. CDR3 DNA: TGTGCCAGCAGTCCCCAGGGGCGGCCTGGCACAGATACGCAGTATTTT. Variable domain in full (rest from reference TRBV7-6 and TRBJ2-3): GAGVSQSPRYKVTKRGQDVALRCDPISGHVSLYWYRQALGQGPEFLTYFNYEAQQDKSGLPNDRFSAERPEGSISTLTIQRTEQRDSAMYRCASSPQGRPGTDTQYFGPGTRLTVL.

The chain couples TRBV9 to TRBJ2-1; 13 bases agree with TRBD2. CDR1 SGDLS and CDR2 YYNGEE come from the germline V gene. This CDR3 spans 16 amino acids. Germline trimming cut 3 bases from V and 10 bases from J; bases unmatched to any gene: 10. CDR3 region: CASSGFSGLAGQEQFF. The DNA for the CDR3 is TGTGCCAGCAGCGGGTTCTCGGGACTAGCGGGACAGGAGCAGTTCTTC. The full variable domain, in which reference TRBV9 and TRBJ2-1 provide the parts outside the CDR3, is DSGVTQTPKHLITATGQRVTLRCSPRSGDLSVYWYQQSLDQGLQFLIQYYNGEERAKGNILERFSAQQFPDLHSELNLSSLELGDSALYFCASSGFSGLAGQEQFFGPGTRLTVL.

The chain links TRBV10-1 to TRBJ2-3; perhaps TRBD2 as D (5 bases). Germline values: CDR1 WNHNN, CDR2 SYGVQD (reference sequence). Trimming shortened V by 0 bases and J by 0 bases, and 7 bases separated the two germline ends. The length of the CDR3 is 15 residues. The CDR3 protein is CASSESRASTDTQYF. CDR3 bases: TGCGCCAGCAGTGAGTCGCGGGCTAGCACAGATACGCAGTATTTT.

The chain joins TRBV4-2 to TRBJ2-2, with 12 bases fitting TRBD2. The CDR3 is 18 amino acids. V dropped 4 bases and J dropped 0; count of bases not matched to a gene: 6. Germline CDR1 LGHNA, CDR2 YNFKEQ. This CDR3 is CASSRGLAGTTNTGELFF. In nucleotides, the CDR3 is TGTGCCAGCAGCCGCGGACTAGCGGGGACAACGAACACCGGGGAGCTGTTTTTT.

V and J are TRBV5-1 and TRBJ2-7; tentatively, D is TRBD2 (6 bases). Trimming removed 4 bases at V and 8 bases at J, with 19 bases between. The CDR3 covers 14 residues. Germline assignment: CDR1 SGHRS and CDR2 YFSETQ. This chain's CDR3 is CASSNRDPGGKQYF. The CDR3 DNA follows: TGCGCCAGCAGCAACCGGGACCCTGGGGGGAAGCAGTACTTC.

J is TRBJ2-5 and V is TRBV3-1 (or the pseudogene TRBV3-2); 8 nucleotides agree with TRBD1. This CDR3 has 15 amino acids. Unmatched junction bases numbered 6, after V lost 4 bases and J lost 2 bases. Germline values: CDR1 LGHDT, CDR2 YNNKEL (reference sequence). The CDR3 sequence: CASSLGQGRQETQYF. The CDR3 region has the DNA TGTGCCAGCAGCCTCGGACAGGGAAGGCAAGAGACCCAGTACTTC.

Remarks on this clone: Relative to the germline gene, one junction end is altered; a read error may explain this. The V call is TRBV7-2, the J call TRBJ1-2; D is unclear. The CDR3 extends over 15 amino acids. In germline, CDR1 is SGHTA, CDR2 FQGNSA. CDR3 region: CASSLGGGTPGGYTF. In DNA form, the CDR3 reads TGTGCCAGCAGTTTAGGTGGCGGAACCCCGGGTGGCTACACCTTC.

This chain connects TRBV5-4 to TRBJ2-1, with 7 bases that match TRBD2. This CDR3 has 15 amino acids. CDR1 and CDR2 from the germline V gene are SGHNT and YYREEE (reference sequence). V shed 0 bases, J shed 4 bases, and the junction held 4 bases outside the gene matches. The CDR3 DNA is TGTGCCAGCAGCTTGGGCGGGAGTGTTTACAATGAGCAGTTCTTC. Translation: CASSLGGSVYNEQFF. Full variable domain (outside the CDR3, taken from reference TRBV5-4 and TRBJ2-1): ETGVTQSPTHLIKTRGQQVTLRCSSQSGHNTVSWYQQALGQGPQFIFQYYREEENGRGNFPPRFSGLQFPNYSSELNVNALELDDSALYLCASSLGGSVYNEQFFGPGTRLTVL.

J is TRBJ2-7 and V is TRBV7-9, with D perhaps matching TRBD1 (6 bases). The V and J ends lost 2 bases and 2 bases respectively, with 10 bases between them. This CDR3 is built from 14 residues. Germline CDR1 is SEHNR and CDR2 is FQNEAQ (reference sequence). The CDR3 DNA is TGTGCCAGCAGCTTAAGTCAGGGGACCTACGAGCAGTACTTC. This translates into CASSLSQGTYEQYF.

The chain employs TRBV29-1 and TRBJ1-5; maybe TRBD1 (6 bases). The germline V and J ends were trimmed by 6 bases and 4 bases, with 13 bases remaining between them. The CDR3 runs 13 residues. Per germline, CDR1 SQVTM and CDR2 ANQGSEA. CDR3: CSVMTGPNQPQHF. Written as DNA, the CDR3 is TGCAGCGTGATGACAGGACCTAATCAGCCCCAGCATTTT. Using reference TRBV29-1 and TRBJ1-5 for the parts outside the CDR3, the full variable domain is SAVISQKPSRDICQRGTSLTIQCQVDSQVTMMFWYRQQPGQSLTLIATANQGSEATYESGFVIDKFPISRPNLTFSTLTVSNMSPEDSSIYLCSVMTGPNQPQHFGDGTRLSIL.

The chain couples TRBV11-2 to TRBJ1-6; D perhaps matches TRBD1 (5 bases). Trimming stripped 5 bases from V and 10 bases from J, with 12 bases between. Germline CDR1 reads SGHAT; CDR2 reads FQNNGV. This CDR3 spans 13 amino acids. CDR3: CASSVQGGSPLHF. The CDR3 DNA is TGTGCCAGCAGCGTCCAGGGTGGGTCACCCCTCCACTTT.